This T cell receptor (delta chain) was captured by sequencing in a study of γδ T cells in repeated Plasmodium falciparum infection. Overall study: Four controlled malaria infections with P. falciparum NF54 spanned 500 to 650 days. Study outcomes and limitations: Vgamma9/Vdelta2+ repertoires stayed stably polyclonal over time and infection.

This clone was detected only a few times. What it binds is not known. The TCRdb record carries a much larger clone's protein, which differs from this DNA's translation at residue 3; a read error is the likely cause, and the protein listed here is the DNA translation. TCRdb re-processed the multiplex PCR reads via CATT. The sample consists of 93,000 or so delta-chain clones, less than 1% of them appearing once. Looked up from germline, CDR1 is GEAIGNYY and CDR2 is EKD. This CDR3 has 24 amino acids. Flow sorting of PBMC yielded separate Vgamma9/Vdelta2+ and Vdelta2-negative gammadelta T cell populations for bulk repertoire analysis.

The sample consisted of gamma-delta T cells from blood. This rearrangement joins TRDV2 to TRDJ1; 10 nucleotides align to TRDD3. This receptor was obtained from a pool of human donors (malaria-infected and uninfected, not separated). This CDR3 is CAFDTVRPSPSPNWGMGYTDKLIF. The DNA of the CDR3 is TGTGCCTTTGACACCGTTCGTCCCTCCCCTAGCCCAAACTGGGGGATGGGGTACACCGATAAACTCATCTTT.